These T cell receptor beta chains were read from a single sample in a study of cytomegalovirus exposure and HLA in healthy donors. Sequencing used immunoSEQ multiplex PCR; TCRdb keeps in-frame clones, though not all of them. Here the sample spans under 110,000 clones, around 76% being singletons. Sample: PBMCs. These receptors were collected from a woman aged 45-65 years in good health and CMV-seropositive. CDR3s include the opening cysteine and the closing phenylalanine or tryptophan. Fields, in order: V gene, J gene, clone size, D gene, CDR3 DNA, CDR3 protein. D genes are given only for firm matches. Clone size is stated in some rows and not others, as once, few, many or a class when expanded.

V gene: TRBV4-1; J gene: TRBJ2-7; clone size: .; D gene: TRBD1; CDR3 DNA: TGCGCCAGCAGCCAAGTTGCCGGGACAGGGCACTACGAGCAGTACTTC; CDR3 protein: CASSQVAGTGHYEQYF
V gene: TRBV5-1; J gene: TRBJ2-5; clone size: .; D gene: TRBD2; CDR3 DNA: TGCGCCAGCAGCCTACTAGGCGGGGGGCAAGAGACCCAGTACTTC; CDR3 protein: CASSLLGGGQETQYF
V gene: TRBV5-1; J gene: TRBJ1-2; clone size: .; D gene: .; CDR3 DNA: TGCGCCAGCAGCTCTATAATAGGGGGAGTAGATGGCTACACCTTC; CDR3 protein: CASSSIIGGVDGYTF
V gene: TRBV6-1; J gene: TRBJ1-1; clone size: .; D gene: .; CDR3 DNA: TGTGCCATCGCCCCCTTCCGGGATGCGTTGGGAGCTTTCTTT; CDR3 protein: CAIAPFRDALGAFF
V gene: TRBV5-6; J gene: TRBJ2-2; clone size: .; D gene: TRBD1; CDR3 DNA: TGTGCCAGCAGCTTGGGACAGGGACGTACCGGGGCCGGGGAGCTGTTTTTT; CDR3 protein: CASSLGQGRTGAGELFF
V gene: TRBV30; J gene: TRBJ1-5; clone size: .; D gene: .; CDR3 DNA: TGTGCCTGGAGTGTACAGGCAGGCCCCAATCAGCCCCAGCATTTT; CDR3 protein: CAWSVQAGPNQPQHF
V gene: TRBV27; J gene: TRBJ2-7; clone size: .; D gene: .; CDR3 DNA: TGTGCCAGCAGTACGGGACACCAAGCTTCCTACGAGCAGTACTTC; CDR3 protein: CASSTGHQASYEQYF
V gene: TRBV4-2; J gene: TRBJ1-1; clone size: .; D gene: .; CDR3 DNA: TGTGCCAGCACCGCGACAGTCATGAACACTGAAGCTTTCTTT; CDR3 protein: CASTATVMNTEAFF
V gene: TRBV19; J gene: TRBJ2-4; clone size: once; D gene: TRBD1; CDR3 DNA: TGTGCCAGTAGTGTGACAGGGTTGGGGAACATTCAGTACTTC; CDR3 protein: CASSVTGLGNIQYF
V gene: TRBV7-3; J gene: TRBJ1-2; clone size: .; D gene: .; CDR3 DNA: TGTGCCAGCAGCCCCGATCACAGGGATGGAGGCTACACCTTC; CDR3 protein: CASSPDHRDGGYTF
V gene: TRBV30; J gene: TRBJ1-1; clone size: .; D gene: .; CDR3 DNA: TGTGCCTGGAATTTTGGCAGGAACACTGAAGCTTTCTTT; CDR3 protein: CAWNFGRNTEAFF
V gene: TRBV7-2; J gene: TRBJ1-3; clone size: .; D gene: .; CDR3 DNA: TGTGCCAGCAGCCTTAATCCGGGCTCTGGAAACACCATATATTTT; CDR3 protein: CASSLNPGSGNTIYF
V gene: TRBV9; J gene: TRBJ1-2; clone size: .; D gene: .; CDR3 DNA: TGTGCCAGCAGCGGAAGGGGGGGCTATGGCTACACCTTC; CDR3 protein: CASSGRGGYGYTF
V gene: TRBV28; J gene: TRBJ1-2; clone size: .; D gene: TRBD1; CDR3 DNA: TGTGCCAGCAGTTTGCCAGGGGGCGTGAACTATGGCTACACCTTC; CDR3 protein: CASSLPGGVNYGYTF
V gene: TRBV28; J gene: TRBJ2-6; clone size: .; D gene: .; CDR3 DNA: TGTGCCAGCAGTCCTTTCAGCTCTGGGGCCAACGTCCTGACTTTC; CDR3 protein: CASSPFSSGANVLTF
V gene: TRBV2; J gene: TRBJ1-2; clone size: .; D gene: TRBD1; CDR3 DNA: TGTGCCAGCAGCCCGGGACAGGGAGATGGCTACACCTTC; CDR3 protein: CASSPGQGDGYTF
V gene: TRBV10-1; J gene: TRBJ1-2; clone size: .; D gene: .; CDR3 DNA: TGCGCCAGCAGGGACAGAGATTTGAGAGCTAACTATGGCTACACCTTC; CDR3 protein: CASRDRDLRANYGYTF
V gene: TRBV5-1; J gene: TRBJ2-3; clone size: .; D gene: .; CDR3 DNA: TGCGCCAGCAGCTTGTCGCAGGTTTCAGATACGCAGTATTTT; CDR3 protein: CASSLSQVSDTQYF
V gene: TRBV14; J gene: TRBJ2-1; clone size: .; D gene: TRBD2; CDR3 DNA: TGTGCCAGCAGCCATGCCGGGGGGACCGATAATGAGCAGTTCTTC; CDR3 protein: CASSHAGGTDNEQFF
V gene: TRBV7-2; J gene: TRBJ2-1; clone size: .; D gene: TRBD1; CDR3 DNA: TGTGCCAGCAGCTCGGACAGGGGAGGCTACAATGAGCAGTTCTTC; CDR3 protein: CASSSDRGGYNEQFF
V gene: TRBV28; J gene: TRBJ2-1; clone size: .; D gene: .; CDR3 DNA: TGTGCCAGCAGAGTAGGCGGGACAGACAATGAGCAGTTCTTC; CDR3 protein: CASRVGGTDNEQFF
V gene: TRBV4-3; J gene: TRBJ1-3; clone size: .; D gene: .; CDR3 DNA: TGCGCCAGCAGCCAATGGGCAGGGCTCTCTGGAAACACCATATATTTT; CDR3 protein: CASSQWAGLSGNTIYF
V gene: TRBV7-2; J gene: TRBJ2-7; clone size: .; D gene: .; CDR3 DNA: TGTGCCAGCAGCCTTAGCGGGACAGGGCTGAGGTACGAGCAGTACTTC; CDR3 protein: CASSLSGTGLRYEQYF
V gene: TRBV4-1; J gene: TRBJ2-1; clone size: few; D gene: .; CDR3 DNA: TGCGCCAGCAGCCAATTTCGCCGGGACTACAATGAGCAGTTCTTC; CDR3 protein: CASSQFRRDYNEQFF
V gene: TRBV5-1; J gene: TRBJ2-7; clone size: .; D gene: TRBD1; CDR3 DNA: TGCGCCAGCAGCTCAGGACAGGCCTCCTACGAGCGGTACTTC; CDR3 protein: CASSSGQASYERYF
V gene: TRBV5-1; J gene: TRBJ2-6; clone size: few; D gene: .; CDR3 DNA: TGCGCCAGCAGCTCGTTGAGCTCTGGGGCCAACGTCCTGACTTTC; CDR3 protein: CASSSLSSGANVLTF
V gene: TRBV14; J gene: TRBJ2-1; clone size: .; D gene: .; CDR3 DNA: TGTGCCAGCAGCCAAGCCCCCGCCTACAATGAGCAGTTCTTC; CDR3 protein: CASSQAPAYNEQFF
V gene: TRBV28; J gene: TRBJ2-1; clone size: .; D gene: .; CDR3 DNA: TGTGCCAGCGCTGGACATTCACTCTACAATGAGCAGTTCTTC; CDR3 protein: CASAGHSLYNEQFF
V gene: TRBV7-3; J gene: TRBJ2-2; clone size: .; D gene: .; CDR3 DNA: TGTGCCAGCGGCTTGGTAGGGGACACCGGGGAGCTGTTTTTT; CDR3 protein: CASGLVGDTGELFF
V gene: TRBV7-3; J gene: TRBJ1-1; clone size: .; D gene: .; CDR3 DNA: TGTGCCAGCAGCGACAGAAACACTGAAGCTTTCTTT; CDR3 protein: CASSDRNTEAFF
V gene: TRBV10-3; J gene: TRBJ2-7; clone size: few; D gene: TRBD1; CDR3 DNA: TGTGCCATCAGTGACCTCGGACAGGGAGAAAACGAGCAGTACTTC; CDR3 protein: CAISDLGQGENEQYF
V gene: TRBV25-1; J gene: TRBJ1-1; clone size: .; D gene: .; CDR3 DNA: TGTGCCAGCAGTGAAGAATATTCAGGGGCTGAAGCTTTCTTT; CDR3 protein: CASSEEYSGAEAFF
V gene: TRBV6-4; J gene: TRBJ1-2; clone size: .; D gene: TRBD1; CDR3 DNA: TGTGCCAGCAGGCCGGGACAGGGGCTCGGCTACACCTTC; CDR3 protein: CASRPGQGLGYTF
V gene: TRBV21-1; J gene: TRBJ2-7; clone size: .; D gene: .; CDR3 DNA: TGTGCCAGGGGGAAGCTGGCAGGGCAAGAGCAGTACTTC; CDR3 protein: CARGKLAGQEQYF
V gene: TRBV28; J gene: TRBJ1-6; clone size: .; D gene: TRBD1; CDR3 DNA: TGTGCCAGCAAGGAGGGGGCAGGCTCCTATAATTCACCCCTCCACTTT; CDR3 protein: CASKEGAGSYNSPLHF
V gene: TRBV11-2; J gene: TRBJ2-2; clone size: .; D gene: .; CDR3 DNA: TGTGCCGACAGCCAGGGGCCCGGCAGGCCGTCGAACACCGGGGAGCTGTTTTTT; CDR3 protein: CADSQGPGRPSNTGELFF
V gene: TRBV28; J gene: TRBJ1-5; clone size: once; D gene: .; CDR3 DNA: TGTGCCAGCAGTTTATTGGGGCTTAGCAATCAGCCCCAGCATTTT; CDR3 protein: CASSLLGLSNQPQHF
V gene: TRBV7-6; J gene: TRBJ1-3; clone size: .; D gene: TRBD1; CDR3 DNA: TGTGCCAGCAGCTTAGGATCGCGGACAGGAGGAAACACCATATATTTT; CDR3 protein: CASSLGSRTGGNTIYF
V gene: TRBV27; J gene: TRBJ2-1; clone size: .; D gene: .; CDR3 DNA: TGTGCCAGCAGTTTCGGGGATCTCTCCTACAATGAGCAGTTCTTC; CDR3 protein: CASSFGDLSYNEQFF
V gene: TRBV9; J gene: TRBJ2-2; clone size: .; D gene: TRBD2; CDR3 DNA: TGTGCCAGCAGCGTGGGACTTCGACTAGCGGTGGTGAACACCGGGGAGCTGTTTTTT; CDR3 protein: CASSVGLRLAVVNTGELFF
V gene: TRBV6-1; J gene: TRBJ1-1; clone size: few; D gene: .; CDR3 DNA: TGTGCCAGCATCCCCAGGTTGGGTAAAGCTTTCTTT; CDR3 protein: CASIPRLGKAFF
V gene: TRBV7-2; J gene: TRBJ2-2; clone size: .; D gene: TRBD1; CDR3 DNA: TGTGCCAGCGCTGAGGGGGCGGGGAACACCGGGGAGCTGTTTTTT; CDR3 protein: CASAEGAGNTGELFF
V gene: TRBV6-4; J gene: TRBJ2-7; clone size: once; D gene: TRBD1; CDR3 DNA: TGTGCCAGTAGTACCCGGACAGGGTCCGAGCAGTACTTC; CDR3 protein: CASSTRTGSEQYF
V gene: TRBV30; J gene: TRBJ2-4; clone size: .; D gene: TRBD2; CDR3 DNA: TGTGCCTGGAGTGCCCGACTAGCGGGGAACATTCAGTACTTC; CDR3 protein: CAWSARLAGNIQYF